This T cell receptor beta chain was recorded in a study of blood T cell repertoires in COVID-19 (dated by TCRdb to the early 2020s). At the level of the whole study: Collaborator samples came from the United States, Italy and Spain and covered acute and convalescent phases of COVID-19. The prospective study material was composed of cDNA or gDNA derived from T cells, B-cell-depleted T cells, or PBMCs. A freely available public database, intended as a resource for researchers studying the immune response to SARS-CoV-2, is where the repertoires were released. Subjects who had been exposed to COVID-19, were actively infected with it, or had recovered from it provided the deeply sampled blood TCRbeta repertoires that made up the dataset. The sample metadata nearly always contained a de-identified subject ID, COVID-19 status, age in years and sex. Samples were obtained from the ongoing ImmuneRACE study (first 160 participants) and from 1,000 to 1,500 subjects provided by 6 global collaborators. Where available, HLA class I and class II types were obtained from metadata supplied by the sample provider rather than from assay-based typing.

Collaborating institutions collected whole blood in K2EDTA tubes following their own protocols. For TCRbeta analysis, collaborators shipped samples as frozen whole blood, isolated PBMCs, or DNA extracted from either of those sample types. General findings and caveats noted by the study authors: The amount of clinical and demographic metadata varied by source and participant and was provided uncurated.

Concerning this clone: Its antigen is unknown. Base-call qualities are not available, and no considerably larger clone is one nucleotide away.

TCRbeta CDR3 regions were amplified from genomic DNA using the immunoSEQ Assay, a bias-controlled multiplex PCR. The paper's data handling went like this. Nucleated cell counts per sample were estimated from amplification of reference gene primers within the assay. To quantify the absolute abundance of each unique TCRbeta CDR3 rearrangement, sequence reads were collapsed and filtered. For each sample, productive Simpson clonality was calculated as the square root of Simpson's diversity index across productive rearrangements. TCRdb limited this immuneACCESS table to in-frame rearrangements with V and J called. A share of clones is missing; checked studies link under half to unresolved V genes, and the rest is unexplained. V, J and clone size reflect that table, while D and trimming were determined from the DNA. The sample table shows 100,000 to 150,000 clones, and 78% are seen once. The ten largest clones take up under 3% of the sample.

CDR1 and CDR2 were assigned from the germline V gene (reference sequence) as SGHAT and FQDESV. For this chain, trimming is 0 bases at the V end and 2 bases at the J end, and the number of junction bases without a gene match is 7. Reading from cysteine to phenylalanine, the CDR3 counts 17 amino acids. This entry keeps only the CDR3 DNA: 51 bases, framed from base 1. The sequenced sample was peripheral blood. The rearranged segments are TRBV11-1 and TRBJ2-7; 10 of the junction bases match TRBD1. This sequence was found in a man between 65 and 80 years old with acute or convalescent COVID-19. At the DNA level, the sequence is TGTGCCAGCAGCTTAGCAAAAGGGACAGGGGTTACCTACGAGCAGTACTTC. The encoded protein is CASSLAKGTGVTYEQYF.